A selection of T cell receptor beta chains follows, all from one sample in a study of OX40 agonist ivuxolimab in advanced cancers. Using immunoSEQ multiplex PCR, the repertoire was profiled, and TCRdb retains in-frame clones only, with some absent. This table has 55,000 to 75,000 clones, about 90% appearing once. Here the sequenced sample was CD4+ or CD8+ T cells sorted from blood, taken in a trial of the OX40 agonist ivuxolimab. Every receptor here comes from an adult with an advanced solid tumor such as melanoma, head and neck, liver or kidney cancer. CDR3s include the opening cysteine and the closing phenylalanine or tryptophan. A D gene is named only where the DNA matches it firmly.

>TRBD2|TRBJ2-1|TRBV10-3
CAISEVAGGYNEQFF
TGTGCCATCAGTGAGGTGGCGGGAGGGTACAATGAGCAGTTCTTC
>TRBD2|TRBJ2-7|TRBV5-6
CASSYGTSGIEQYF
TGTGCCAGCAGCTACGGGACTAGCGGGATCGAGCAGTACTTC
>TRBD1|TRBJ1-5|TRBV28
CASSTGQYSNQPQHF
TGTGCCAGCAGCACGGGACAGTATAGCAATCAGCCCCAGCATTTT
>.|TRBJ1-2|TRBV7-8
CASSLGAGRLGGYTF
TGTGCCAGCAGCTTAGGGGCAGGGCGGTTAGGCGGCTACACCTTC
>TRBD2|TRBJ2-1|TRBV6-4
CASSADLADYNEQFF
TGTGCCAGCAGTGCCGACCTAGCGGACTACAATGAGCAGTTCTTC
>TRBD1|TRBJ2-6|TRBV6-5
CASRQGRSGANVLTF
TGTGCCAGTCGACAGGGACGCTCTGGGGCCAACGTCCTGACTTTC
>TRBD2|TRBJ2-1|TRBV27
CASSFYNGREDSYNEQFF
TGTGCCAGCAGTTTCTATAATGGGCGGGAGGACTCCTACAATGAGCAGTTCTTC
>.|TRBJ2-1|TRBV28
CASSSRLVSDEQFF
TGTGCCAGCAGTTCCCGGCTAGTTAGCGATGAGCAGTTCTTC
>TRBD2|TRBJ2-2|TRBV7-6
CASSTTVTAGDGELFF
TGTGCCAGCAGCACGACAGTGACAGCGGGAGACGGGGAGCTGTTTTTT
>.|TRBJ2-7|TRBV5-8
CASSPVGGSSYEQYF
TGTGCCAGCAGCCCCGTCGGGGGATCCTCCTACGAGCAGTACTTC
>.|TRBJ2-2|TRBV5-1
CASSRPAVGELFF
TGCGCCAGCAGCCGACCAGCGGTCGGGGAGCTGTTTTTT
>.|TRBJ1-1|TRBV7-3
CASSLTVNTEAFF
TGTGCCAGCAGCTTAACCGTAAACACTGAAGCTTTCTTT